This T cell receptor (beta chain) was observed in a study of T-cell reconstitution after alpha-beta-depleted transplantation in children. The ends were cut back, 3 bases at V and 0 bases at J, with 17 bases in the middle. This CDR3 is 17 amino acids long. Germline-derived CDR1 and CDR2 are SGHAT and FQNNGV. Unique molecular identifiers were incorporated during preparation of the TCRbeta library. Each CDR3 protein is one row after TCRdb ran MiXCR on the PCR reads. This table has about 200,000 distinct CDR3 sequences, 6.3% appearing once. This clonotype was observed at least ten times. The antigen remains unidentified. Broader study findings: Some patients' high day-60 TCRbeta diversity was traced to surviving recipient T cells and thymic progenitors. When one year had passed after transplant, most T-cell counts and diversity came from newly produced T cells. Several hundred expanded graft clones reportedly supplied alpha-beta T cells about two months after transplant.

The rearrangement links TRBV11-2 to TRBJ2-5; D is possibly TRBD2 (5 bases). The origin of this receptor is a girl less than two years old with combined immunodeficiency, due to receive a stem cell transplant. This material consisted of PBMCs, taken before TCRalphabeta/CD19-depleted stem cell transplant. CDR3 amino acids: CASSLILRGGYQETQYF. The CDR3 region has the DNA TGTGCCAGCAGCTTGATTCTCCGGGGTGGGTACCAAGAGACCCAGTACTTC.